This record concerns one TCR beta chain sequence. Germline lookup yields CDR1 KGHSH and CDR2 LQKENI. The CDR3 covers 13 residues. Deletions cut 7 bases from V and 1 base from J, with 9 bases between. From the 5' RACE reads, TCRdb called clonotypes with MiXCR, one entry per CDR3 protein. The sample shows roughly 60,000 distinct CDR3 sequences, around 13% of them seen only once. The data were obtained in a study of early T cells in non-severe SARS-CoV-2 infection. The receptor's source is an adult who was a healthcare worker with PCR-confirmed SARS-CoV-2 infection or an uninfected control (not recorded which). The sample consisted of whole blood. The chain joins TRBV18 to TRBJ2-3, with D tentatively TRBD2 (5 bases). CDR3 bases: TGTGCCAGCTTAACCGGGGGCACAGATACGCAGTATTTT. As protein: CASLTGGTDTQYF. The variable domain in full, completed from reference TRBV18 and TRBJ2-3, reads NAGVMQNPRHLVRRRGQEARLRCSPMKGHSHVYWYRQLPEEGLKFMVYLQKENIIDESGMPKERFSAEFPKEGPSILRIQQVVRGDSAAYFCASLTGGTDTQYFGPGTRLTVL.